A selection of T cell receptor beta chains follows, all from one sample in a study of T cells in Graves' hyperthyroidism and ophthalmopathy. Each CDR3 protein gets one entry after TCRdb re-called the multiplex PCR reads with MiXCR. The table has about 380,000 distinct CDR3 sequences, approximately 15% seen once. Sequenced: blood. The receptors derive from a woman aged 60-75 years with Graves' hyperthyroidism. CDR3s include the opening cysteine and the closing phenylalanine or tryptophan. A D gene is named only where the DNA matches it firmly. Clone size is given for some rows only: seen once, a few or many times, or a class if the clone is expanded.

v_call	clone_size	j_call	d_call	cdr3_nt	cdr3_aa
TRBV5-1	many	TRBJ1-2	NA	TGCGCCACCTTCATCGGTCCTTCCACCTATGGCTACACCTTC	CATFIGPSTYGYTF
TRBV10-3	NA	TRBJ1-2	NA	TGTGCCATCACTGGTTGGGAGGGCACTGGCTACACCTTC	CAITGWEGTGYTF
TRBV30	many	TRBJ2-3	NA	TGTGCCTGGAGTGTACTTACCACAGATACGCAGTATTTT	CAWSVLTTDTQYF
TRBV3-1	NA	TRBJ1-4	NA	TGTGCCAGCAGCCTAACAGATGAAAAACTGTTTTTT	CASSLTDEKLFF
TRBV11-2	NA	TRBJ2-4	NA	TGCGCCAGCAGTGAGGCCGGGCTGGACATTCAGTACTTC	CASSEAGLDIQYF
TRBV27	many	TRBJ2-3	TRBD2	TGTGCCAGCAGTTTCTCTAGCGGGAGCCTACGAGGAGATACGCAGTATTTT	CASSFSSGSLRGDTQYF
TRBV27	NA	TRBJ2-7	TRBD1	TGTGCCAGCAGTTCCCGGACAGGGGGCTCCTACGAGCAGTACTTC	CASSSRTGGSYEQYF
TRBV20-1	many	TRBJ1-1	TRBD1	TGCAGTGCTAGGGGGACAGGCGGGCGTGGGACTGAAGCTTTCTTT	CSARGTGGRGTEAFF
TRBV7-2	many	TRBJ1-1	TRBD1	TGTGCCAGCAGCTTAATTTCGGGACAGGGGACTGAAGCTTTCTTT	CASSLISGQGTEAFF
TRBV29-1	many	TRBJ1-2	TRBD1	TGCAGCGTTTCCGGACAGGGGGCGTATGTTGGTGGCTACACCTTC	CSVSGQGAYVGGYTF